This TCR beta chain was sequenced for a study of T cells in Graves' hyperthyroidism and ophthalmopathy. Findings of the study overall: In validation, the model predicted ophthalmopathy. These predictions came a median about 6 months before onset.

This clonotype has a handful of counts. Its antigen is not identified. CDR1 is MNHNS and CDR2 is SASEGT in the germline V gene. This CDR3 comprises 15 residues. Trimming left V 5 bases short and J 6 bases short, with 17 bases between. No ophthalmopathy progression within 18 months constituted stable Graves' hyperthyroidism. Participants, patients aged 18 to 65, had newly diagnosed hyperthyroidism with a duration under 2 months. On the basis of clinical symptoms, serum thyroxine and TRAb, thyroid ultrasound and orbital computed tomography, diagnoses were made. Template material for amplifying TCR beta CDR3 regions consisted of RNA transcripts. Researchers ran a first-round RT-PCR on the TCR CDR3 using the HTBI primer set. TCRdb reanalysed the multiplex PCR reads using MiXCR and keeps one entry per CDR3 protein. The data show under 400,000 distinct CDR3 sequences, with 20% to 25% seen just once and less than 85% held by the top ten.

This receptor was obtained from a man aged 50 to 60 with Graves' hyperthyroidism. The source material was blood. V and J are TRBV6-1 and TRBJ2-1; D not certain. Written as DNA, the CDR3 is TGTGCCAGCAGTAGAAGTGCGTCGACGGGCAATGAGCAGTTCTTC. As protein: CASSRSASTGNEQFF.